This T cell receptor (beta chain) was obtained from a study of long-term antiretroviral therapy in people with HIV. Study-wide findings and caveats: Diversity went up after ART and still fell short of transplant donor controls.

Version v3.0 of the immunoSEQ assay was performed at survey level. Some clones are missing from TCRdb's copy, which holds only in-frame ones; the method was immunoSEQ multiplex PCR. Among around 30,000 clones listed, nearly 97% were seen once. The sample holds one count of this clone. The antigen remains unidentified. Germline trimming cut 5 bases from V and 6 bases from J; bases unmatched to any gene: 6. Per germline, CDR1 LGHNA and CDR2 YSLEER. This CDR3 contains 14 residues. The rearrangement uses TRBV4-3 and TRBJ2-3; 9 positions agree with TRBD2. The source material was unsorted PBMCs, sampled 5.3 years after starting antiretroviral therapy. This clonotype originated in a man aged 25-40 years with HIV. CDR3 sequence: CASSRKREEDTQYF. Written as DNA, the CDR3 is TGCGCCAGCAGCAGAAAGCGGGAGGAGGATACGCAGTATTTT.